This T cell receptor beta chain was captured by sequencing in a study of siplizumab effects on memory and regulatory T cells. Study-wide results and limits: Unstimulated subsets were the mapping target of only a minor fraction of alloreactive clones.

This clone was seen a handful of times. The antigen is undetermined. A few pairs of donors had their unstimulated naive, memory, effector memory and TEMRA subsets sequenced. Per sample, approximately 10^5 TCR templates underwent assay. Generated by immunoSEQ multiplex PCR, the TCRdb table keeps only in-frame clones and is missing some. The sample holds around 2,900 clones, about 61% seen once. Sequenced input: TEMRA CD8+ T cells sorted from blood. Specified subset: unstimulated CD8+ CD45RA+ effector memory T cells. This TCR came from a human donor in good health.

This chain's CDR3 is CASSYSAGTAYGYTF. CDR3 coding DNA: TGTGCCAGCAGCTACAGCGCCGGGACAGCTTATGGCTACACCTTC. This chain links TRBV4-2 with TRBJ1-2, with 7 bases matching TRBD1. Germline CDR1 and CDR2: LGHNA and YNFKEQ. CDR3 size: 15 residues. V was pared by 5 bases and J by 5 bases, with 11 bases of the junction left unmatched.